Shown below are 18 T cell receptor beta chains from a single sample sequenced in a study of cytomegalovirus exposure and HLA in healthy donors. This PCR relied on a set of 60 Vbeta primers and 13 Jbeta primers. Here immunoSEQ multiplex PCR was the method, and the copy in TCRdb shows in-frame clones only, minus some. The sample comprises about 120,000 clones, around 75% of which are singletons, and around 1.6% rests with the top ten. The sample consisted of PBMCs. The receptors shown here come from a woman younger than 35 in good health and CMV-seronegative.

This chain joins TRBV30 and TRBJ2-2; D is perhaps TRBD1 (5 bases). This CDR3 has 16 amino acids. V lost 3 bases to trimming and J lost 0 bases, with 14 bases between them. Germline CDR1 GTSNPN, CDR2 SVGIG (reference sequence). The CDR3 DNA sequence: TGTGCCTGGAGGGTGGGGCCGAAAACGAACACCGGGGAGCTGTTTTTT. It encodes CAWRVGPKTNTGELFF.

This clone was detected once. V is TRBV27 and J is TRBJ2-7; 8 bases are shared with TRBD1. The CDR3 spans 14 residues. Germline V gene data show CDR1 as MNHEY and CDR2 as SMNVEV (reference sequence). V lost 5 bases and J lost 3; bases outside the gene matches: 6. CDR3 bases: TGTGCCAGCAGTCCGACAGGGGATAGCTACGAGCAGTACTTC. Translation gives CASSPTGDSYEQYF.

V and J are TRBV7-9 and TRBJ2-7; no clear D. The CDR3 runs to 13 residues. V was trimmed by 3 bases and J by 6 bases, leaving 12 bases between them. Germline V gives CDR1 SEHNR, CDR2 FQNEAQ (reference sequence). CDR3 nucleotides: TGTGCCAGCAGCTTCCAAAGGTCGGGCGAGCAGTACTTC. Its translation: CASSFQRSGEQYF. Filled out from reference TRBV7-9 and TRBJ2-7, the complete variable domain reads DTGVSQNPRHKITKRGQNVTFRCDPISEHNRLYWYRQTLGQGPEFLTYFQNEAQLEKSRLLSDRFSAERPKGSFSTLEIQRTEQGDSAMYLCASSFQRSGEQYFGPGTRLTVT.

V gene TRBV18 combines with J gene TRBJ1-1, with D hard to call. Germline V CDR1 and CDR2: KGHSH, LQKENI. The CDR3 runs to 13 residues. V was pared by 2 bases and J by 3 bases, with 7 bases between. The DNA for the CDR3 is TGTGCCAGCTCACCATATGTCCACACTGAAGCTTTCTTT. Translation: CASSPYVHTEAFF.

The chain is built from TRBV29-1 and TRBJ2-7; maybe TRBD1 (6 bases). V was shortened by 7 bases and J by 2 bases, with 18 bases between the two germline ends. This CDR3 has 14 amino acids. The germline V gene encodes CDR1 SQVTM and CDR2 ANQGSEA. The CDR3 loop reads CSAQVEGGTYEQYF. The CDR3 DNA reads TGCAGCGCTCAGGTGGAAGGGGGTACCTACGAGCAGTACTTC.

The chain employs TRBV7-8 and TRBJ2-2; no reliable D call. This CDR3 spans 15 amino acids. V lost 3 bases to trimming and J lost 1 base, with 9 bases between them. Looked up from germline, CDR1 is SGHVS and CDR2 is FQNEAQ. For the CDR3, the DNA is TGTGCCAGCAGCTTCGTAAAGAGGAACACCGGGGAGCTGTTTTTT. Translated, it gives CASSFVKRNTGELFF.

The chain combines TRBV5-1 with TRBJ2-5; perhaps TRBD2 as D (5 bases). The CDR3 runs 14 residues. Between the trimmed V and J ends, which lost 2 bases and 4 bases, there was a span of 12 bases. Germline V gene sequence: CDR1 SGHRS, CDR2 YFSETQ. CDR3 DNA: TGCGCCAGCAGCTTTAACGGGGATGGAGAGACCCAGTACTTC. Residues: CASSFNGDGETQYF.

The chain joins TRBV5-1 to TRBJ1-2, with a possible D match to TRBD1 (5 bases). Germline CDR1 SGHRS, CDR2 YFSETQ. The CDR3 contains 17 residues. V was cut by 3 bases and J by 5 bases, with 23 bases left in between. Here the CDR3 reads CASSSPSGTSGAYGYTF. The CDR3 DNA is TGCGCCAGCAGCTCACCTTCAGGGACTAGTGGCGCGTATGGCTACACCTTC.

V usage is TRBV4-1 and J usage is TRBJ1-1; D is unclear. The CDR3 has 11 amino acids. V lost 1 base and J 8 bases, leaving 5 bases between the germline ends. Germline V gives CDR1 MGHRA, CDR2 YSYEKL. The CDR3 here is CASSQGTEAFF. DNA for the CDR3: TGCGCCAGCAGCCAAGGAACAGAAGCTTTCTTT.

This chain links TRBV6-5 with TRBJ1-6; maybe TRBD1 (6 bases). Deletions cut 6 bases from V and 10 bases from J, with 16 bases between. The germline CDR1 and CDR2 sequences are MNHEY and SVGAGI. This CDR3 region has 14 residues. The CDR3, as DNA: TGTGCCAGCAGCTCGGGACAATTTTACTCACCCCTCCACTTT. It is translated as CASSSGQFYSPLHF.

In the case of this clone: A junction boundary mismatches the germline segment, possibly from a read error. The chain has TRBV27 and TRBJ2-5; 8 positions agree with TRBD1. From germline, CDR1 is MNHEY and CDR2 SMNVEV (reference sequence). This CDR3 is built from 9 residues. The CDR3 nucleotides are TGCGACGGGACAGGCCAGCAGTACTTC. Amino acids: CDGTGQQYF.

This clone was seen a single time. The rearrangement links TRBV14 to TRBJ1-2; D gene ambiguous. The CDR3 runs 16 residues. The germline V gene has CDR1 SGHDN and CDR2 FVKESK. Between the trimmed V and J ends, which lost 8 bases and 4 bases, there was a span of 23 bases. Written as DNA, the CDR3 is TGTGCCAGCGATAGGACCCCTCGGGGAATATCCTATGGCTACACCTTC. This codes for CASDRTPRGISYGYTF.

CDR3 region: CASSGSSGNTGELFF. The CDR3 DNA is TGTGCCAGCAGTGGTTCTAGCGGGAACACCGGGGAGCTGTTTTTT. This chain joins TRBV2 and TRBJ2-2; 7 nucleotides match TRBD2. V lost 4 bases, J lost 1 base, and 3 bases stayed unmatched. This CDR3 contains 15 residues. CDR1 is SNHLY and CDR2 is FYNNEI in the germline V gene.

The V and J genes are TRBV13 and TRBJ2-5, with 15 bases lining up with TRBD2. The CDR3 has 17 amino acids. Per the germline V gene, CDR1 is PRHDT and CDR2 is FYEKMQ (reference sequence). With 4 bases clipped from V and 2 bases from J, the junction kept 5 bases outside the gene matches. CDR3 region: CASSSGTSGGSQETQYF. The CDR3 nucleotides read TGTGCCAGCAGCTCAGGGACTAGCGGGGGGAGTCAAGAGACCCAGTACTTC. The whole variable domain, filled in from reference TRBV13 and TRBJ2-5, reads AAGVIQSPRHLIKEKRETATLKCYPIPRHDTVYWYQQGPGQDPQFLISFYEKMQSDKGSIPDRFSAQQFSDYHSELNMSSLELGDSALYFCASSSGTSGGSQETQYFGPGTRLLVL.

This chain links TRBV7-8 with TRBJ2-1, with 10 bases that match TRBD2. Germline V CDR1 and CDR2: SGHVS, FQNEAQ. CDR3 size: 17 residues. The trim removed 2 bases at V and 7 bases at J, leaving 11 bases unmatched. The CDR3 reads CASSLYQRGGSRNEQFF. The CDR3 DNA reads TGTGCCAGCAGCTTATACCAGCGGGGGGGCAGCAGGAATGAGCAGTTCTTC.

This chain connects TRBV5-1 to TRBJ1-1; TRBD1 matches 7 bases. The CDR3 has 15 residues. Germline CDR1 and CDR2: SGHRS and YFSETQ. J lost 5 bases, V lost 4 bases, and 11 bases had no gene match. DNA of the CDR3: TGCGCCAGCAGCGCTTTTAAGGGGGCTGGAACTGAAGCTTTCTTT. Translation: CASSAFKGAGTEAFF. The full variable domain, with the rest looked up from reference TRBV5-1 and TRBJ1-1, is KAGVTQTPRYLIKTRGQQVTLSCSPISGHRSVSWYQQTPGQGLQFLFEYFSETQRNKGNFPGRFSGRQFSNSRSEMNVSTLELGDSALYLCASSAFKGAGTEAFFGQGTRLTVV.

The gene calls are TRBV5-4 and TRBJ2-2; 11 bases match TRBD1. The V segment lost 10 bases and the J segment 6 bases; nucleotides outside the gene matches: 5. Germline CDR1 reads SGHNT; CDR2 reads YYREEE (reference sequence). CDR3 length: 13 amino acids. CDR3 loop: CACGQGAAGELFF. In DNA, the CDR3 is TGTGCCTGCGGACAGGGGGCGGCCGGGGAGCTGTTTTTT.

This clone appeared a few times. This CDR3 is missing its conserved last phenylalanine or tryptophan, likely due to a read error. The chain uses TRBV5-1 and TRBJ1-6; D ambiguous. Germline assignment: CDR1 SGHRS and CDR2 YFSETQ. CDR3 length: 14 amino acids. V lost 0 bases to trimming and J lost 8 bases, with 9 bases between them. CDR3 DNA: TGCGCCAGCAGCTTGGTTCAGGAAGATTCACCCCTCCACGTT. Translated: CASSLVQEDSPLHV.